This T cell receptor (beta chain) comes out of a study of T cells after yellow fever vaccination. Notes on the study in general: Post-booster repertoires contained most primary-vaccination clones again (about 95% CD4, 88% CD8). A weaker secondary response peaked on day 5, the primary on day 15. Relatively few clonotypes were ones that appeared in both CD4 and CD8 compartments.

Comments on this clonotype: Its antigen is as yet unknown.

Germline V gives CDR1 DFQATT, CDR2 SNEGSKA (reference sequence). V trimming: 6 bases; J trimming: 0 bases; junction bases outside the gene matches: 14. The CDR3 covers 17 residues. By 5'RACE template switching, TCR cDNA was produced, with a universal primer site and UMIs added in the process. TCRdb fed the 5' RACE reads into MiXCR, producing one record per CDR3 protein. The sample lists some 320,000 distinct CDR3 sequences, 8.5% to 10% occurring once. The chain has TRBV20-1 and TRBJ1-5, with 7 bases lining up with TRBD1. The source is a young man who received the YFV17D yellow fever vaccine. The source was CD4+ T cells sorted from PBMCs, collected 5 days after the yellow fever booster vaccination. CDR3 loop: CSAVGTETFYSNQPQHF. CDR3 in DNA: TGCAGTGCGGTGGGGACAGAGACATTTTATAGCAATCAGCCCCAGCATTTT.